A single sample is the source of the 9 T cell receptor beta chains below, sequenced in a study of cytomegalovirus exposure and HLA in healthy donors. PCR employed 60 Vbeta and 13 Jbeta primers. The data were produced by immunoSEQ multiplex PCR, yet TCRdb's version contains in-frame clones alone and is incomplete. The sample carries 95,000 to 150,000 clones, over 60% recorded once. Sample: PBMCs. The receptors come from a man younger than 30 in good health and CMV-seronegative.

Only one count was recorded for this clone. The rearrangement links TRBV9 to TRBJ1-2; 7 positions match TRBD1. Trimming at V came to 0 bases and at J to 4 bases, leaving 6 bases not matched to a gene. CDR1 SGDLS and CDR2 YYNGEE come from the germline V gene. The CDR3 consists of 15 residues. CDR3 region: CASSVGGGAGYGYTF. The CDR3 DNA reads as TGTGCCAGCAGCGTAGGAGGGGGCGCGGGCTATGGCTACACCTTC.

V gene TRBV5-4 combines with J gene TRBJ2-1, with 9 positions matching TRBD2. The junction had 6 bases not matched to a gene; V was cut back by 0 bases and J by 8 bases. The CDR3 totals 15 residues. Germline assignment: CDR1 SGHNT and CDR2 YYREEE (reference sequence). This chain's CDR3 is CASSLGLAGKDEQFF. CDR3 DNA sequence: TGTGCCAGCAGCTTGGGCCTAGCGGGAAAGGATGAGCAGTTCTTC.

J is TRBJ1-3 and V is TRBV5-1; 9 bases match TRBD1. The CDR3 contains 16 residues. Germline CDR1 is SGHRS and CDR2 is YFSETQ. V was clipped by 5 bases and J by 0 bases; unmatched bases: 6. The CDR3 sequence: CASSRQGDLSGNTIYF. The CDR3, as DNA: TGCGCCAGCAGTAGACAGGGGGATCTCTCTGGAAACACCATATATTTT.

J is TRBJ2-3 and V is TRBV5-1, with 9 bases matching TRBD2. This CDR3 spans 14 amino acids. Germline V gives CDR1 SGHRS, CDR2 YFSETQ. Unmatched junction bases numbered 4, after V lost 5 bases and J lost 3 bases. CDR3 residues: CASRRAGGTDTQYF. In DNA, the CDR3 is TGCGCCAGCAGGAGGGCGGGAGGGACAGATACGCAGTATTTT.

The chain employs TRBV19 and TRBJ1-1; TRBD1 matches at 9 bases. V dropped 2 bases and J dropped 0; count of bases not matched to a gene: 1. Germline lookup yields CDR1 LNHDA and CDR2 SQIVND (reference sequence). The CDR3 extends over 15 amino acids. CDR3 DNA sequence: TGTGCCAGTAGTATAACAGGGGGCTTGAACACTGAAGCTTTCTTT. Amino acids: CASSITGGLNTEAFF.

This chain joins TRBV10-3 and TRBJ2-3; 9 nucleotides agree with TRBD2. Germline lookup yields CDR1 ENHRY and CDR2 SYGVKD. J was trimmed by 0 bases and V by 3 bases; bases with no gene match: 4. The CDR3 runs 16 residues. The CDR3 DNA sequence: TGTGCCATCAGTGACGGCGGGGGGGCAAGCACAGATACGCAGTATTTT. Translated: CAISDGGGASTDTQYF.

This clone was counted only a few times. The chain carries TRBV11-2 and TRBJ2-1; a weak D match, TRBD2 (5 bases). CDR1 and CDR2 from the germline V gene are SGHAT and FQNNGV. V was trimmed by 2 bases and J by 5 bases, leaving 16 bases between them. The CDR3 consists of 16 residues. The CDR3 sequence is CASSLRRLQSDNEQFF. CDR3 DNA: TGTGCCAGCAGCTTAAGACGACTACAGTCCGACAATGAGCAGTTCTTC.

The CDR3 spells CASSSRTSSYEQYF. The CDR3 region has the DNA TGCGCCAGCAGCTCACGGACTAGCTCCTACGAGCAGTACTTC. The rearrangement links TRBV5-1 to TRBJ2-5, with 7 bases identical to TRBD2. Matching the DNA end better, TRBJ2-7 makes the J call doubtful. Germline lookup yields CDR1 SGHRS and CDR2 YFSETQ. CDR3 size: 14 residues.

The chain couples TRBV4-2 to TRBJ1-1, with D unresolved. V lost 5 bases and J 8 bases, leaving 9 bases between the germline ends. Germline loops: CDR1 LGHNA, CDR2 YNFKEQ. The CDR3 has 11 residues. The CDR3: CASSNNMEAFF. CDR3 in DNA: TGTGCCAGCAGCAACAACATGGAAGCTTTCTTT.